This T cell receptor (beta chain) was captured by sequencing in a study of shared clonotypes between healthy human individuals (dated by TCRdb to about 2020). Study-level background: The cohort included a few men and a couple of women between 18 and 49 years of age. The study deeply sequenced blood TCR repertoires of 5 or 6 healthy adults to estimate repertoire size and the extent of clonotype sharing between individuals. To increase sequencing depth and limit assay-specific biases, different laboratories used diverse techniques to prepare libraries and sequence TCR repertoires. For each donor, three plates each were used for CD4 naive and CD4 memory, two plates were used for CD8 naive, and one plate was used for CD8 memory. Between about 0.94 and 8.9 billion PBMCs per donor were obtained by leukapheresis. General conclusions and limits of the study: Incomplete sequencing was indicated by rarefaction of sorted-subset datasets, despite the large sequencing depth. Because the study included a small number of donors, the genetic and exposure-history diversity represented was limited. Based on pairwise subsampling, the degree of clonotype sharing among donors was expected to be affected by sequencing depth. Naive subsets generally had larger estimated clonotype richness than memory subsets did. Compared with non-shared clonotypes, clonotypes shared by all four sorted-subset donors had higher generation probabilities. Only blood was sampled, and tissue TCR repertoires likely differ from those in blood. Sharing across a few donors was observed for around 4.8% of naive CD4, less than 4% of naive CD8, 2.3% of memory CD4, and about 0.38% of memory CD8 clonotypes.

TCR CDR3 regions were amplified from genomic DNA by multiplex PCR using the deep immunoSEQ assay. Extracted genomic DNA from each cell subset was distributed evenly across all wells of several immunoSEQ 96-well plates, and each plate was treated as a replicate. For sorted subsets, around 200 ng genomic DNA, equal to 25,000 to 35,000 T cell genomes, was loaded into each replicate PCR. Purified libraries were measured with a Qubit 3.0 fluorometer, size-checked on a Bioanalyzer 2100, and measured again with the KAPA Library Quantification kit. Every immunoSEQ 96-well plate was sequenced on a separate single-read 150-cycle Illumina NextSeq 550 flow cell. For the original study's pipeline: Because the immunoSEQ output held only junctional sequences and lacked quality scores, the filtering could not match the filtering applied to full-length reads. To assign V/J genes and CDR3, sequences were annotated against IMGT germline references using PyIR, a Python wrapper for IgBLAST v1.9. Reads were filtered out if the reads had weak V/J assignments (E-value above 1e-6), no CDR3, stop codons, out-of-frame junctions, or ambiguous translated residues. V3J clonotypes were defined by identical inferred V gene, J gene, and CDR3 amino acid sequence. To compute the percentage overlap between repertoires, the number of shared unique clonotypes was divided by the size of the smaller repertoire. Three approaches were used to assess repertoire richness: RTK rarefaction, the Chao1 estimator, and Recon v2.1 estimates of unobserved clonotypes. Generation probabilities for all TCRbeta clonotypes obtained by the gDNA method from a few donors were computed using OLGA. TCRdb retrieved this table from immuneACCESS and kept in-frame rearrangements only. Not all clones are present; in checked studies, unresolved V genes account for under half, and no reason is known for the remainder. V and J calls plus clone size are reproduced from that table; the DNA served to infer D and trimming. The sample data list a few million clones, and approximately 95% of these were observed just once. The ten largest clonotypes hold about 0.41% of the sample.

On this clone: Its antigen is not yet known. No base qualities exist here, and no much larger clone lies one base off it.

Donors were healthy HIV-negative adults with no recently reported acute infections or vaccinations. All donors were Caucasian adults living in Nashville, Tennessee, USA. CD4+ T cells were enriched by magnetic negative selection, after which naive cells were positively selected on CD45RA and the negative fraction was taken as the memory subset. Blood was collected by leukapheresis, and PBMCs were isolated by Ficoll-Histopaque density gradient centrifugation and then cryopreserved in liquid nitrogen vapor phase. Analytical flow cytometry was used to check the purity and quantity of every magnetically sorted T cell population. From each sorted fraction, genomic DNA was isolated and quantified by UV absorbance on a Nanodrop 2000c. The trim is 4 bases for V and 3 bases for J, with a gap of 16 bases between the germline ends. Spanning cysteine to phenylalanine, the CDR3 consists of 15 amino acids. The CDR3 DNA has 45 bases and is translated from base 1. The germline V gene sets CDR1 to SGHRS and CDR2 to YFSETQ.

This sequence was found in a man aged 18-30 years in good health. Some clones in this sample may be carry-over from other donors' samples. The specimen was naive CD4+ T cells from PBMCs. Read against the paper, the sample's cell subset or site label means: CD45RA+ positively selected. The rearrangement combines TRBV5-1 with TRBJ1-1; the D gene is perhaps TRBD1, from 5 matching bases. At the DNA level, the sequence is TGCGCCAGCAGCCGCGCCCGGGGGATTGACACTGAAGCTTTCTTT. Translated, it reads CASSRARGIDTEAFF.